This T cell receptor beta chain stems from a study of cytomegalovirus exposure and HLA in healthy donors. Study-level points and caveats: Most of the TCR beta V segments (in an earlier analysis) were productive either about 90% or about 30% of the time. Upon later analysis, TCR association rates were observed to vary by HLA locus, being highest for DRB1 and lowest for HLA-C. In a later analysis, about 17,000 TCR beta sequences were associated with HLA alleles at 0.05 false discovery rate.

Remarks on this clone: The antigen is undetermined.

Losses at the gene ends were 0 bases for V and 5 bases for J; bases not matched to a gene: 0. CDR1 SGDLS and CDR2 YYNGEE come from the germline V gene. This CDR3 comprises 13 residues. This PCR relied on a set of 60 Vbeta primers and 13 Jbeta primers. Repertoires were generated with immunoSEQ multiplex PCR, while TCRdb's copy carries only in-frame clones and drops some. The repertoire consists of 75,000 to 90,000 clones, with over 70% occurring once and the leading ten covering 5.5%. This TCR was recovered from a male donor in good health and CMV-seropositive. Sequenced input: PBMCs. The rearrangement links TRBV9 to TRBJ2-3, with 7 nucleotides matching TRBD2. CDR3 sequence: CASSVGGGDTQYF. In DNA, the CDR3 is TGTGCCAGCAGCGTAGGCGGGGGAGATACGCAGTATTTT. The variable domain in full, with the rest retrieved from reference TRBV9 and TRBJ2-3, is DSGVTQTPKHLITATGQRVTLRCSPRSGDLSVYWYQQSLDQGLQFLIQYYNGEERAKGNILERFSAQQFPDLHSELNLSSLELGDSALYFCASSVGGGDTQYFGPGTRLTVL.